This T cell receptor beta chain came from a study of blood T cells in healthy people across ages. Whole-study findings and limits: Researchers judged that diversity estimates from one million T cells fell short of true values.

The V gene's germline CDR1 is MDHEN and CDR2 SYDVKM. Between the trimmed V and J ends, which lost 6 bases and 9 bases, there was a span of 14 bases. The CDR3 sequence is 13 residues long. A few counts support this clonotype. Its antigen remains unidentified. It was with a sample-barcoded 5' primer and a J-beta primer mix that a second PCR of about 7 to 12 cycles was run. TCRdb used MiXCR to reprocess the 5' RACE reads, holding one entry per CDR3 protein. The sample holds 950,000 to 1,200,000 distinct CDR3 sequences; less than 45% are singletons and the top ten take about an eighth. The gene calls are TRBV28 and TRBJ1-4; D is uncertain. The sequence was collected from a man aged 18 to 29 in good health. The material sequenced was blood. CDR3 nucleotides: TGTGCCAGCAGCCTTCCATCTAGCAAAAAACTGTTTTTT. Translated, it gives CASSLPSSKKLFF.